This T cell receptor beta chain comes out of a study of T cells expressing NK-cell markers. The CDR3 has 16 amino acids. Germline V gene data show CDR1 as SGHNT and CDR2 as YYREEE (reference sequence). TCRdb reanalyzed the 5' RACE reads, giving one entry per CDR3 protein sequence and no DNA. Its table lists more than 400,000 distinct CDR3 sequences. The V and J genes are TRBV5-4 and TRBJ2-1; the TRBD2 assignment by TCRdb is unverifiable without DNA. Material for sequencing was blood T cells: a sorted CD56 or NKG2C T cell subset, CD4+ or CD8+ T cells, or bulk PBMC T cells (not recorded which). This receptor was obtained from a woman aged 18 to 75 in good health. The CDR3 sequence: CASSSQRLAGGNEQFF.